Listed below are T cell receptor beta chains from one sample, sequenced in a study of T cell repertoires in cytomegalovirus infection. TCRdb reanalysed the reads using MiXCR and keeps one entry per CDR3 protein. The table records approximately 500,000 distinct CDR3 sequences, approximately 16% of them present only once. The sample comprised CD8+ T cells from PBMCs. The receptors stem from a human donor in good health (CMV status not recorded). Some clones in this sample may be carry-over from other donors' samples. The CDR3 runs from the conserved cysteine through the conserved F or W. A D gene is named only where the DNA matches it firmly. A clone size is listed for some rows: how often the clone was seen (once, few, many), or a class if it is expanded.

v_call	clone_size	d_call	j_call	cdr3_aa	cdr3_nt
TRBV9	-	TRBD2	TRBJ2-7	CASSVGSGLAGESGEQYF	TGTGCCAGCAGCGTAGGGTCGGGGCTAGCGGGAGAGTCTGGAGAGCAGTACTTC
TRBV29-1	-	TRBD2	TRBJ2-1	CSVGGTSGYSYNEQFF	TGCAGCGTTGGCGGGACTAGCGGGTACTCCTACAATGAGCAGTTCTTC
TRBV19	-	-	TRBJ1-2	CASSTLAMGSYGYTF	TGTGCCAGTAGTACCCTGGCGATGGGGTCTTATGGCTACACCTTC
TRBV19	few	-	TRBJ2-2	CASRMDREGTGELFF	TGTGCCAGTAGGATGGACAGGGAGGGAACCGGGGAGCTGTTTTTT
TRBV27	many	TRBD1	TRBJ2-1	CASSLSAGGLYNEQFF	TGTGCCAGCAGTTTATCGGCAGGGGGCCTATACAATGAGCAGTTCTTC
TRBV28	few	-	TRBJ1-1	CASSSMDRPEAFF	TGTGCCAGCAGTTCCATGGACAGACCTGAAGCTTTCTTT
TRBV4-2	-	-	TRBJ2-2	CASSHPSGGRTGELFF	TGTGCCAGCAGCCACCCCTCTGGGGGGCGGACCGGGGAGCTGTTTTTT
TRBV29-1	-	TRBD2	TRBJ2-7	CSAYRGEGYEQYF	TGCAGCGCCTACCGGGGGGAGGGCTACGAGCAGTACTTC
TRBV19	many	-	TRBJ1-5	CASSIAPRAGQPQHF	TGTGCCAGTAGTATCGCCCCCAGGGCTGGTCAGCCCCAGCATTTT
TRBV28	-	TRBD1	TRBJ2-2	CASEAGTGANTGELFF	TGTGCCAGTGAGGCCGGGACAGGGGCCAACACCGGGGAGCTGTTTTTT
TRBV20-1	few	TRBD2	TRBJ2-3	CSASNLAGSSTDTQYF	TGCAGTGCTAGTAATCTAGCGGGGTCCTCCACAGATACGCAGTATTTT